The sequence of this T cell receptor beta chain was determined in a study of CD8+ T cells in alopecia areata. It was from alopecia areata patients that lesional scalp punch biopsies and peripheral blood were collected. Sequencing used cDNA as its template, made by extracting RNA and reverse transcribing it. The table came from immunoSEQ multiplex PCR; TCRdb's copy has only in-frame clones and leaves some out. Among some 110,000 clones, 35% to 45% were seen once, and the ten largest hold over 3%. The receptor comes from a human donor with alopecia areata. Sequenced: CD4+ T cells sorted from blood.

CDR3 in DNA: TGTGCCAGCAGTCCAGGGTTCCGTCGGGTTGAGCAGTACTTC. This gives the protein CASSPGFRRVEQYF. The chain couples TRBV28 to TRBJ2-7, with TRBD1 as a possible D gene (5 bases). The V and J ends lost 5 bases and 7 bases respectively, with 18 bases between them. This CDR3 contains 14 residues. CDR1 and CDR2 from the germline V gene are MDHEN and SYDVKM.